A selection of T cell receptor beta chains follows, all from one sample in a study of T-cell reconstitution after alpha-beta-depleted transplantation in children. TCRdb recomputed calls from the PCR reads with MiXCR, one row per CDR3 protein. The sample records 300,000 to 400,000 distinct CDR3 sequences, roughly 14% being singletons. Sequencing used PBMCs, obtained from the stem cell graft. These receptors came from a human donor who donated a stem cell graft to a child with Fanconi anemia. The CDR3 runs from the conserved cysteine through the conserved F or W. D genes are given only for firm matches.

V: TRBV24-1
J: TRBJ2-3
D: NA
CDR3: CATSDVGQSDTQYF

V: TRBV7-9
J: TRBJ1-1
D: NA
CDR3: CASNINGAEAFF

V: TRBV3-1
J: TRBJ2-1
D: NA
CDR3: CASSQGAFSYNEQFF

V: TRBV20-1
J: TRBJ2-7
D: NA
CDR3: CSALHTGSEQYF

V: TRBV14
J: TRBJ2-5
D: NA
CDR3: CASSQDRFGGVTSRGVQYF

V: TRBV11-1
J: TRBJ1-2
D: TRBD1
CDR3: CASSFSPGQGLVNYGYTF

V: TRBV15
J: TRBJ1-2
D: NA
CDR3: CATSAPGPKTDGYTF

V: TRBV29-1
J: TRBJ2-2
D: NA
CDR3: CSVRQAPNTGELFF

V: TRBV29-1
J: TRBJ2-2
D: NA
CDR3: CSVDPGTNTGELFF

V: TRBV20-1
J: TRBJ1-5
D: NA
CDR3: CSAAHRLDSNQPQHF

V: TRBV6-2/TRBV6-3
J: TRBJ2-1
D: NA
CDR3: CASRPLGAAQGNEQFF

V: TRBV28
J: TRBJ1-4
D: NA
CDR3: CASRQYGPPNEKLFF

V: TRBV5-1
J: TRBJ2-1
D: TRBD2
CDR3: CASSGSSGGSINEQFF

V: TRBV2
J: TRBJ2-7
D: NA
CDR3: CASRASSYEQYF

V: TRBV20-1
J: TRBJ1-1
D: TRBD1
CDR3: CSARGQGEAFF

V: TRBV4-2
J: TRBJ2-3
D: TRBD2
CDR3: CASSQDQAGVTDTQYF

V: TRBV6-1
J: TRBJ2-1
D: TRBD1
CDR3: CASRDRVEAYNEQFF

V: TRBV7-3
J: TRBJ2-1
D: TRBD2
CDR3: CASSATSGGAQEQFF

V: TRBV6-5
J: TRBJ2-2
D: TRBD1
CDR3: CASSKDRGEAGELFF

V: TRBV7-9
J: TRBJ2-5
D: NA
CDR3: CASSRMGAEGETQYF

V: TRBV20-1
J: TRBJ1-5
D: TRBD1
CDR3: CSARDQTGDNQPQHF

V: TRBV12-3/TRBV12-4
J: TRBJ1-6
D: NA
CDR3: CASSLSGGSHSPLHF

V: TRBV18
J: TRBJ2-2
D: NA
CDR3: CASSPPRQGSTGELFF

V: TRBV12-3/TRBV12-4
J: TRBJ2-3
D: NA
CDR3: CASSDHKGAFSTDTQYF

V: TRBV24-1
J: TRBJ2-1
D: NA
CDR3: CATSDTGVDNEQFF

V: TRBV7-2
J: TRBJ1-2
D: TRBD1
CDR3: CASSPRGGGIYGYTF

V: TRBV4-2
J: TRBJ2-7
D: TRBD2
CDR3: CASSQLGLEGNYEQYF

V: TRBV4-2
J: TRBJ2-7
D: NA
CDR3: CASSQGRTIDYEQYF

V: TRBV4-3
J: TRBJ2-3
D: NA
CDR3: CASSQDREASTDTQYF

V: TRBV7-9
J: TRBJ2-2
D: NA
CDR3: CASSQPRRQGDTGELFF

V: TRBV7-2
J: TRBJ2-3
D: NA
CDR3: CASSFDRKEGDTQYF

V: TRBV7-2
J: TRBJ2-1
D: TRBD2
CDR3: CASSWSGGEYNEQFF

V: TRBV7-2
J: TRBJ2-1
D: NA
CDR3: CASSFPFLAPEQFF

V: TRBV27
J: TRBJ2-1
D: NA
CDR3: CASSLIPIRGNEQFF

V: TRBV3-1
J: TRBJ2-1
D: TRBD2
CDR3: CASSQARLAGDRYNEQFF

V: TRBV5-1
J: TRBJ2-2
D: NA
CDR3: CASSLVVSNTGELFF

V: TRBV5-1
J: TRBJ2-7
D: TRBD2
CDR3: CASSLGLAAPWRYEQYF

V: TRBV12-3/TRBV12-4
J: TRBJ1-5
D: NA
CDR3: CASSSSAAQPQHF

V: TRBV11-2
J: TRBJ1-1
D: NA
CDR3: CASSRTSNTEAFF

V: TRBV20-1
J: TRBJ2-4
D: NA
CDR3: CSAPDASATAVAKNIQYF

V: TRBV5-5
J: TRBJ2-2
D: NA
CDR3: CASSPNGVTGELFF

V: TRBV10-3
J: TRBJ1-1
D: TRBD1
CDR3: CAISGQGAGEAFF

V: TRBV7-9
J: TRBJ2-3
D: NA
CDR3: CASSLGLGSGQYF

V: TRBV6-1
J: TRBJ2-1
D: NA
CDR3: CASSKSGPPLWNEQFF

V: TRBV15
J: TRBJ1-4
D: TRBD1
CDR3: CATSSRDRVTNEKLFF

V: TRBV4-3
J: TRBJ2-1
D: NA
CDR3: CASSQGRGYNEQFF

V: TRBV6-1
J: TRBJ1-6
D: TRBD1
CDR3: CASRPLSGGRDSPLHF